This TCR beta chain was observed in a study of blood T cell repertoires in COVID-19. The CDR3 totals 15 residues. Germline CDR1 SEHNR, CDR2 FQNEAQ (reference sequence). Unmatched junction bases numbered 5, after V lost 2 bases and J lost 7 bases. Method: immunoSEQ multiplex PCR; TCRdb's copy keeps in-frame clones and lacks some. In the table there are fewer than 250,000 clones, over 80% of which are singletons. This clonotype was obtained from a woman aged 30 to 39 with acute COVID-19. The sequencing input was PBMCs or T cells enriched from blood (not recorded which). The V call is TRBV7-9, the J call TRBJ2-1; 10 bases align to TRBD2. CDR3 DNA sequence: TGTGCCAGCAGCTTAAGCGGGGGGGCTCGGAATGAGCAGTTCTTC. Protein: CASSLSGGARNEQFF.